The T cell receptor (beta chain) under discussion was sequenced for a study of identical twins. Whole-study results and caveats: The degree of excess twin sharing was weaker in beta out-of-frame sequences. Carriage of fewer insertions was seen in abundant cord blood beta clonotypes, whereas memory repertoires showed none. Out-of-frame TCR alpha sharing in monozygotic twins exceeded recombination model predictions.

Germline assignment: CDR1 SNHLY and CDR2 FYNNEI. This CDR3 is 15 amino acids long. Losses at the gene ends were 7 bases for V and 1 base for J; bases not matched to a gene: 4. This clonotype was detected a few times. The antigen remains unidentified. MiXCR, applied by TCRdb to the 5' RACE reads, yields one record per CDR3 protein. This sample carries hundreds of thousands of distinct CDR3 sequences, about 7% of them seen once, and the ten largest clones take over 1.5%. These sequences were also reported in another study, on yellow fever vaccine responses in identical twins. That publication notes: Twin vaccine T cell responses reportedly seemed partly convergent, partly personalized.

The source material was PBMCs. V usage is TRBV2 and J usage is TRBJ2-3, with 11 positions matching TRBD2. This TCR was recovered from a woman between 18 and 29 years old in good health. Written as DNA, the CDR3 is TGTGCCAGCAAATTACTAGCGGGGGGCACAGATACGCAGTATTTT. Translated: CASKLLAGGTDTQYF.